What follows are 13 T cell receptor beta chains derived from one specimen sequenced in a study of T cells in Graves' hyperthyroidism and ophthalmopathy. The source material, RNA transcripts, was used to amplify TCR beta CDR3 regions. The study used the HTBI primer set for a first-round RT-PCR of the TCR CDR3. MiXCR was run by TCRdb on the multiplex PCR reads, yielding one entry per CDR3 protein. The sample contains about 380,000 distinct CDR3 sequences, about a fifth of which appear only once. The sample taken for sequencing was blood. These receptors were collected from a man between 18 and 35 years old with Graves' ophthalmopathy.

This clonotype was recorded many times. The chain couples TRBV7-9 to TRBJ2-3; TRBD2 is a possible D gene (5 bases). Germline CDR1 is SEHNR and CDR2 is FQNEAQ (reference sequence). Trimming removed 4 bases at V and 4 bases at J, with 12 bases between. CDR3 size: 14 residues. CDR3 coding DNA: TGTGCCAGCAGCTCCCTCGGGGTCGCAGATACGCAGTATTTT. This gives the protein CASSSLGVADTQYF.

J is TRBJ1-2 and V is TRBV29-1; 9 bases agree with TRBD1. Germline assignment: CDR1 SQVTM and CDR2 ANQGSEA. The CDR3 covers 14 residues. The ends lost 7 bases at V and 0 bases at J; junction bases unmatched: 6. CDR3 protein: CSGGQGTSNYGYTF. DNA of the CDR3: TGCAGCGGAGGACAGGGGACCTCTAACTATGGCTACACCTTC.

The chain couples TRBV20-1 to TRBJ2-7; D is unclear. Germline CDR1 DFQATT, CDR2 SNEGSKA (reference sequence). The ends were cut back, 5 bases at V and 0 bases at J, with 8 bases in the middle. The CDR3 has 12 residues. CDR3 in amino acids: CSAQTGSYEQYF. Here the CDR3 DNA reads TGCAGTGCTCAGACGGGCTCCTACGAGCAGTACTTC.

This clonotype has just a few counts. The rearrangement joins TRBV29-1 to TRBJ2-7; 10 bases align to TRBD2. The ends lost 5 bases at V and 2 bases at J; junction bases unmatched: 9. Looked up from germline, CDR1 is SQVTM and CDR2 is ANQGSEA. The length of the CDR3 is 15 residues. In DNA form, the CDR3 reads TGCAGCGTTAAATCCCTAGCGGGGGCCGCCTACGAGCAGTACTTC. The encoded protein is CSVKSLAGAAYEQYF.

The chain links TRBV3-1 to TRBJ1-4; D may be TRBD1 (5 bases). Germline lookup yields CDR1 LGHDT and CDR2 YNNKEL (reference sequence). The CDR3 has 13 amino acids. Trimming removed 1 base from V and 11 bases from J, with 11 bases in between. CDR3 in amino acids: CASSQGRGVKLFF. The CDR3 DNA is TGTGCCAGCAGCCAAGGAAGGGGTGTGAAACTGTTTTTT. Based on the CDR3 plus reference TRBV3-1 and TRBJ1-4, the full variable domain is DTAVSQTPKYLVTQMGNDKSIKCEQNLGHDTMYWYKQDSKKFLKIMFSYNNKELIINETVPNRFSPKSPDKAHLNLHINSLELGDSAVYFCASSQGRGVKLFFGSGTQLSVL.

This clonotype was seen repeatedly, ten times or more. This sequence joins TRBV2 and TRBJ2-1; D is tentatively TRBD1 or TRBD2 (5 bases each). From germline, CDR1 is SNHLY and CDR2 FYNNEI. This CDR3 is 15 amino acids long. Trimming removed 6 bases from V and 6 bases from J, with 18 bases in between. CDR3 loop: CASRITGATGNEQFF. DNA of the CDR3: TGTGCCAGCAGGATAACCGGGGCCACCGGCAATGAGCAGTTCTTC.

This clonotype showed up many times. This chain joins TRBV4-2 and TRBJ1-2; D is undetermined. CDR1 is LGHNA, CDR2 YNFKEQ, per germline. CDR3 length equals 14 residues. Between the trimmed V and J ends, which lost 0 bases and 7 bases, there was a span of 12 bases. The CDR3 reads CASSQERGGVGYTF. The CDR3 DNA reads TGTGCCAGCAGCCAAGAACGTGGCGGGGTTGGCTACACCTTC.

This clonotype has a handful of counts. J is TRBJ2-1 and V is TRBV5-6, with 7 bases lining up with TRBD1. CDR1 and CDR2 from the germline V gene are SGHDT and YYEEEE. The CDR3 runs 15 residues. V shed 4 bases, J shed 3 bases, and the junction held 7 bases outside the gene matches. The CDR3 sequence: CASSRQGGYYNEQFF. Written as DNA, the CDR3 is TGTGCCAGCAGCAGACAGGGTGGATACTACAATGAGCAGTTCTTC.

This clonotype was counted at least ten times. This chain joins TRBV12-3 or TRBV12-4 and TRBJ2-5; 14 bases align to TRBD2. The J segment lost 4 bases and the V segment lost 6 bases, leaving 10 bases of the junction unmatched. The CDR3 covers 17 residues. The CDR3 loop reads CASSPRTSGGYRETQYF. DNA for the CDR3: TGTGCCAGCAGCCCTAGGACTAGCGGGGGGTATAGAGAGACCCAGTACTTC.

Remarks on this clonotype: A much larger clone lies one base from this, so it may be a read error. J is TRBJ2-1 and V is TRBV11-2; D may match TRBD1 or TRBD2 (5 bases each). Germline CDR1 and CDR2: SGHAT and FQNNGV. The CDR3 totals 17 residues. CDR3 in DNA: TGTGCCAGCAGCTCCAGGGTAGGGAGTATTTACTACAGTGAGCAGTTCTTC. Its translation is CASSSRVGSIYYSEQFF.

This chain joins TRBV7-9 and TRBJ2-2, with 8 nucleotides matching TRBD1. The CDR3 has 14 amino acids. After removal of 5 bases from V and 6 bases from J, the junction contained 5 bases not matched to a gene. The germline CDR1 and CDR2 sequences are SEHNR and FQNEAQ (reference sequence). The CDR3 loop reads CASSRTGSPGELFF. The DNA for the CDR3 is TGTGCCAGCAGCCGGACAGGGAGCCCCGGGGAGCTGTTTTTT.

In this sample, this clonotype turned up many times. The genes are TRBV7-3 and TRBJ2-1; tentatively, D is TRBD2 (7 bases). Germline V gene lookup returns CDR1 SGHTA and CDR2 FQGTGA. V was pared by 0 bases and J by 5 bases, with 17 bases between. The CDR3 is 17 residues long. The CDR3 loop is CASSLTLGGGPNNEQFF. CDR3 nucleotides: TGTGCCAGCAGCTTAACTTTAGGGGGGGGGCCGAACAATGAGCAGTTCTTC.

This clonotype was observed many times. J is TRBJ1-1 and V is TRBV27; D is undetermined. The CDR3 sequence is 14 residues long. CDR1 MNHEY and CDR2 SMNVEV come from the germline V gene (reference sequence). The V end was cut by 2 bases, the J end by 7 bases, with 14 bases between. CDR3 in DNA: TGTGCCAGCAGTTTAGGCGGACGAAGTAGTGAAGCTTTCTTT. Its translation is CASSLGGRSSEAFF.